These T cell receptor beta chains were read from a single sample in a study of post-analysis software for immune sequencing data. TCRdb reprocessed the PCR reads via MiXCR and lists one record per CDR3 protein. Here the sample spans 150,000 to 200,000 distinct CDR3 sequences, roughly 34% being singletons. The sample here was blood, taken after autologous hematopoietic stem cell transplantation. All receptors derive from a girl between 5 and 17 years old with multiple sclerosis. The CDR3 runs from the conserved cysteine through the conserved F or W. The D gene is left open where the match is weak. Expanded clones get a size class; other rows say once, few or many, or leave the size out.

D gene | clone size | J gene | V gene | CDR3 protein | CDR3 DNA
- | - | TRBJ1-1 | TRBV6-6 | CASSYSTLRHTEAFF | TGTGCCAGCAGTTACTCGACATTAAGACACACTGAAGCTTTCTTT
- | - | TRBJ2-7 | TRBV7-2 | CASSQTGFSSYGQYF | TGTGCCAGCAGCCAAACAGGCTTCAGCTCCTACGGGCAGTACTTC
- | once | TRBJ2-3 | TRBV12-3/TRBV12-4 | CASSFFVSTDTQYF | TGTGCCAGCAGTTTTTTCGTGAGCACAGATACGCAGTATTTT
- | many | TRBJ1-1 | TRBV6-5 | CASSYSNGGVYTEAFF | TGTGCCAGCAGTTACTCGAATGGGGGAGTTTACACTGAAGCTTTCTTT
- | - | TRBJ2-5 | TRBV3-1 | CASSHLAEETQYF | TGTGCCAGCAGCCATTTGGCAGAAGAGACCCAGTACTTC
TRBD2 | - | TRBJ2-5 | TRBV18 | CTSSPSSGAETQYF | TGTACCAGCTCACCATCTAGCGGCGCTGAGACCCAGTACTTC
TRBD2 | - | TRBJ2-1 | TRBV28 | CASRGLAVPYNEQFF | TGTGCCAGCAGAGGACTAGCGGTTCCATACAATGAGCAGTTCTTC
- | once | TRBJ1-1 | TRBV5-1 | CASSLDPLSGLNTEAFF | TGCGCCAGCAGCTTGGACCCCCTATCAGGTTTGAACACTGAAGCTTTCTTT
- | few | TRBJ1-1 | TRBV9 | CASSVGGRGGRNTEAFF | TGTGCCAGCAGCGTAGGTGGCAGGGGAGGACGGAACACTGAAGCTTTCTTT
- | few | TRBJ2-7 | TRBV20-1 | CSASDPGTSSYEQYF | TGCAGTGCTAGCGATCCCGGGACGAGCTCCTACGAGCAGTACTTC
- | - | TRBJ1-2 | TRBV5-1 | CASSLEFPDYYGYTF | TGCGCCAGCAGCTTGGAGTTCCCGGACTACTATGGCTACACCTTC
- | few | TRBJ2-3 | TRBV14 | CASSLWVSTDTQYF | TGTGCCAGCAGCCTTTGGGTTAGCACAGATACGCAGTATTTT
- | - | TRBJ2-7 | TRBV5-8 | CASSLGFREQYF | TGTGCCAGCAGCTTGGGGTTTCGCGAGCAGTACTTC
- | - | TRBJ1-4 | TRBV6-5 | CASSYSLSTNEKLFF | TGTGCCAGCAGTTACAGTCTCTCAACTAATGAAAAACTGTTTTTT
- | few | TRBJ2-5 | TRBV5-1 | CASSPDKETQYF | TGCGCCAGCAGCCCCGACAAAGAGACCCAGTACTTC
TRBD2 | - | TRBJ2-3 | TRBV6-5 | CASSARREGRDTQYF | TGTGCCAGCAGCGCGCGGCGGGAGGGCCGAGATACGCAGTATTTT
- | - | TRBJ2-2 | TRBV5-5 | CASSLWPAANTGELFF | TGTGCCAGCAGCTTGTGGCCGGCCGCGAACACCGGGGAGCTGTTTTTT
- | - | TRBJ2-1 | TRBV10-3 | CAIREVGETNEQFF | TGTGCCATCAGGGAGGTCGGGGAAACCAATGAGCAGTTCTTC
- | - | TRBJ2-3 | TRBV12-3/TRBV12-4 | CASSPSWETTDAQYF | TGTGCCAGCAGTCCCTCATGGGAGACGACAGATGCGCAGTATTTT
- | - | TRBJ2-5 | TRBV10-3 | CAISESFTEGKETQYF | TGTGCCATCAGTGAGTCGTTCACAGAGGGTAAAGAGACCCAGTACTTC
- | - | TRBJ1-5 | TRBV12-3/TRBV12-4 | CASSPGGARNQPQHF | TGTGCCAGCAGTCCCGGCGGGGCTCGCAATCAGCCCCAGCATTTT
- | few | TRBJ2-3 | TRBV20-1 | CSANGLTDTQYF | TGCAGTGCTAACGGGCTCACAGATACGCAGTATTTT
TRBD1 | - | TRBJ2-7 | TRBV15 | CATSRNGDRYEQYF | TGTGCCACCAGCAGAAATGGGGACAGATACGAGCAGTACTTC
- | many | TRBJ2-7 | TRBV4-2 | CASSQDMASNEQYF | TGTGCCAGCAGCCAAGATATGGCTAGTAACGAGCAGTACTTC
TRBD2 | few | TRBJ2-1 | TRBV29-1 | CSSVTSGRNEQFF | TGCAGCTCGGTTACTAGCGGGAGAAATGAGCAGTTCTTC
TRBD2 | - | TRBJ2-1 | TRBV7-2 | CASGGRGFEQFF | TGTGCCAGCGGCGGGAGAGGATTTGAGCAGTTCTTC
- | - | TRBJ1-2 | TRBV6-1 | CASSGDERGYTF | TGTGCCAGCAGTGGGGACGAGAGGGGCTACACCTTC
TRBD2 | few | TRBJ2-3 | TRBV7-2 | CASSHLPGGGTQYF | TGTGCCAGCAGCCACCTCCCCGGGGGGGGTACGCAGTATTTT
- | - | TRBJ2-5 | TRBV12-3/TRBV12-4 | CASSFEGGPTNEQYF | TGTGCCAGCAGTTTTGAGGGCGGGCCTACCAATGAGCAGTACTTC
TRBD1 | - | TRBJ2-3 | TRBV28 | CASSLGGGTGLTDTQYF | TGTGCCAGCAGTTTGGGTGGTGGGACAGGGCTCACAGATACGCAGTATTTT
TRBD2 | - | TRBJ2-1 | TRBV5-1 | CASSPGLTYNEQFF | TGCGCCAGCAGCCCGGGACTAACCTACAATGAGCAGTTCTTC
TRBD1 | many | TRBJ1-4 | TRBV29-1 | CSVPDRGSNEKLFF | TGCAGCGTCCCAGACAGGGGGTCTAATGAAAAACTGTTTTTT
- | - | TRBJ2-5 | TRBV28 | CASNHRVSFEETQYF | TGTGCCAGCAACCACAGGGTGTCTTTTGAAGAGACCCAGTACTTC
- | - | TRBJ2-3 | TRBV6-2/TRBV6-3 | CASHPLTGPGTDTQYF | TGTGCCAGCCACCCCTTGACGGGACCGGGCACAGATACGCAGTATTTT
- | - | TRBJ2-5 | TRBV9 | CASSVGGVEETQYF | TGTGCCAGCAGCGTAGGGGGGGTAGAGGAGACCCAGTACTTC
- | - | TRBJ2-7 | TRBV7-2 | CASSFNPPHEQYF | TGTGCCAGCAGCTTTAATCCGCCCCACGAGCAGTACTTC
- | many | TRBJ2-7 | TRBV5-1 | CASSSDGSSYEQYF | TGCGCCAGCAGCTCTGACGGGAGCTCCTACGAGCAGTACTTC
TRBD1 | few | TRBJ2-7 | TRBV29-1 | CSVDNGQGSYEQYF | TGCAGCGTTGATAACGGACAGGGCTCCTACGAGCAGTACTTC
TRBD1 | many | TRBJ2-7 | TRBV4-1 | CASSQEPGGPPLEQYF | TGCGCCAGCAGCCAAGAGCCAGGGGGACCCCCCTTGGAGCAGTACTTC
TRBD1 | - | TRBJ1-1 | TRBV6-5 | CASGIQGGTEAFF | TGTGCCAGCGGAATACAGGGGGGGACTGAAGCTTTCTTT
TRBD1 | many | TRBJ2-7 | TRBV7-6 | CASSSRQGWSYEQYF | TGTGCCAGCAGCTCTCGACAGGGGTGGTCCTACGAGCAGTACTTC
- | - | TRBJ2-7 | TRBV6-6 | CASSYGPTPHEQYF | TGTGCCAGCAGTTACGGGCCAACCCCCCACGAGCAGTACTTC
- | - | TRBJ2-7 | TRBV27 | CASMKGNTYEQYF | TGTGCCAGCATGAAGGGGAACACGTACGAGCAGTACTTC
- | - | TRBJ1-1 | TRBV6-6 | CASSYLGPEAFF | TGTGCCAGCAGTTACTTGGGACCTGAAGCTTTCTTT
- | - | TRBJ2-7 | TRBV20-1 | CSASWGSYEQYF | TGCAGTGCTAGTTGGGGCTCCTACGAGCAGTACTTC
- | few | TRBJ2-3 | TRBV24-1 | CATSGWGGAGDTQYF | TGTGCCACCAGTGGCTGGGGCGGGGCGGGGGATACGCAGTATTTT
TRBD2 | - | TRBJ2-7 | TRBV6-2/TRBV6-3 | CASSYHVTSGFTYEQYF | TGTGCCAGCAGTTACCATGTTACTAGCGGGTTCACCTACGAGCAGTACTTC